This T cell receptor beta chain emerged from a study of blood T cell repertoires in COVID-19. As for the study in general: Samples came from the United States, Italy and Spain, spanning acute and convalescent COVID-19. PBMCs, B-cell-depleted T cells, or T cells provided the cDNA or gDNA that made up the material.

CDR3 size: 16 residues. Trimming cost V 4 bases and J 10 bases; bases outside gene matches: 14. The germline V gene encodes CDR1 MNHEY and CDR2 SMNVEV (reference sequence). In the original analysis: Amplification from reference gene primers served as the basis for estimated nucleated cell counts. Measured with immunoSEQ multiplex PCR; TCRdb has only the in-frame clones, and not every one. D and trimming were read from the DNA, whereas the V and J calls and clone size are those reported in that table. The top ten clones hold over 1.2% of a sample with under 250,000 clones, 88% of them seen once. The chain is built from TRBV27 and TRBJ2-1; TRBD1 matches 9 bases. The sequenced sample consisted of peripheral blood. This TCR was recovered from a man older than 75 with acute or convalescent COVID-19. Here the CDR3 reads CASSSDRGGSIYEQFF. As DNA, the CDR3 is TGTGCCAGCAGTTCGGACAGGGGAGGGTCGATTTACGAGCAGTTCTTC.